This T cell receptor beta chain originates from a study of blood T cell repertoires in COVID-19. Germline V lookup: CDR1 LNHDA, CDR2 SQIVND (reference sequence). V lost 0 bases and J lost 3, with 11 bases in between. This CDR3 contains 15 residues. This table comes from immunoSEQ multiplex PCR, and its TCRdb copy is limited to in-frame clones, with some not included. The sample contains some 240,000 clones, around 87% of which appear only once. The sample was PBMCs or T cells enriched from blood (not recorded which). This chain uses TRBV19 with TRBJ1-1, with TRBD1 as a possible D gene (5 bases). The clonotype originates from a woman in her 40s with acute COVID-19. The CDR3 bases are TGTGCCAGTAGTATAGATCAGGGCGGAGACACTGAAGCTTTCTTT. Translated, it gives CASSIDQGGDTEAFF.